The next 9 T cell receptor beta chains were all read from a single sample in a study of shared T cell receptors in the human thymus. Assay used: immunoSEQ multiplex PCR; TCRdb lists only in-frame clones, some missing. The sample includes roughly 550,000 clones, about four fifths of them seen just once. The same sample was also studied in work on human thymus T cells.

Input material: thymocytes. These receptors originate from a boy in the first two years of life with a congenital heart defect.

The chain recombines TRBV15 with TRBJ1-4; possibly TRBD1 for D (5 bases). There are 14 residues in the CDR3. Per the germline V gene, CDR1 is LNHNV and CDR2 is YYDKDF (reference sequence). Trimming took 8 bases from V and 5 from J, leaving 15 bases between them. The CDR3 sequence: CATPPPRGNEKLFF. The CDR3 region has the DNA TGTGCCACCCCACCCCCCCGGGGGAATGAAAAACTGTTTTTT.

The chain recombines TRBV6-6 with TRBJ2-7; 7 nucleotides match TRBD2. CDR1 and CDR2 from the germline V gene are MNHNY and SVGAGI (reference sequence). CDR3 size: 14 residues. The V segment lost 5 bases and the J segment 3 bases; nucleotides outside the gene matches: 7. The CDR3 sequence: CASSRSGKYYEQYF. The DNA of the CDR3 is TGTGCCAGCAGTCGAAGCGGGAAGTACTACGAGCAGTACTTC.

This clone has more than one count but fewer than ten. The rearrangement uses TRBV21-1 and TRBJ1-4; the table gives TRBD1 as D, unverified against the DNA. TRBV21-1 is tagged as a pseudogene. This CDR3 region has 15 residues. CDR3 residues: CASVVDREEDEKLFF. The DNA of the CDR3 is TGTGCCAGCGTAGTGGACAGGGAGGAGGATGAAAAACTGTTTTTT.

This rearrangement joins TRBV11-2 to TRBJ1-2, with TRBD1 matching over 7 bases. The trim removed 0 bases at V and 5 bases at J, leaving 6 bases unmatched. Germline values: CDR1 SGHAT, CDR2 FQNNGV. The CDR3 consists of 15 residues. Here the CDR3 DNA reads TGTGCCAGCAGCTTAGATAACAGGGGCTGGTATGGCTACACCTTC. Amino acid sequence: CASSLDNRGWYGYTF. The full variable domain, in which reference TRBV11-2 and TRBJ1-2 provide the parts outside the CDR3, is EAGVAQSPRYKIIEKRQSVAFWCNPISGHATLYWYQQILGQGPKLLIQFQNNGVVDDSQLPKDRFSAERLKGVDSTLKIQPAKLEDSAVYLCASSLDNRGWYGYTFGSGTRLTVV.

The chain is built from TRBV29-1 and TRBJ2-1; TRBD2 aligns across 7 bases. Trimming took 0 bases from V and 5 from J; bases not matched to a gene: 10. This CDR3 contains 16 residues. The germline V gene has CDR1 SQVTM and CDR2 ANQGSEA. The CDR3 spells CSVEERALAANNEQFF. Written as DNA, the CDR3 is TGCAGCGTTGAAGAACGAGCCCTAGCGGCAAACAATGAGCAGTTCTTC.

The chain recombines TRBV7-6 with TRBJ2-7, with 13 positions matching TRBD2. Trimming removed 4 bases from V and 4 bases from J; junction bases left unmatched: 13. The CDR3 totals 18 residues. Germline V gene data show CDR1 as SGHVS and CDR2 as FNYEAQ. In DNA form, the CDR3 reads TGTGCCAGCAGCTCAAGAAAACTACTAGCGGGAGGGCCGTACGAGCAGTACTTC. It codes for CASSSRKLLAGGPYEQYF.

The rearrangement uses TRBV9 and TRBJ1-1; a possible D gene is TRBD1 (5 bases). The CDR3 sequence is 15 residues long. Trimming pared 4 bases from V and 2 bases from J, leaving 15 bases between. The germline CDR1 and CDR2 sequences are SGDLS and YYNGEE. In DNA form, the CDR3 reads TGTGCCAGCAGCTCCACAGGACGACACAACACTGAAGCTTTCTTT. It is translated as CASSSTGRHNTEAFF. The whole variable domain, remainder taken from reference TRBV9 and TRBJ1-1, is DSGVTQTPKHLITATGQRVTLRCSPRSGDLSVYWYQQSLDQGLQFLIQYYNGEERAKGNILERFSAQQFPDLHSELNLSSLELGDSALYFCASSSTGRHNTEAFFGQGTRLTVV.

This clone was observed a handful of times. This sequence joins TRBV20-1 and TRBJ2-5; D is uncertain. The germline V gene has CDR1 DFQATT and CDR2 SNEGSKA (reference sequence). This CDR3 is 11 amino acids long. Trimming pared 8 bases from V and 3 bases from J, leaving 10 bases between. DNA for the CDR3: TGCAGTTGCGGTATAGAAGAGACCCAGTACTTC. Translating gives CSCGIEETQYF.

The genes are TRBV6-4 and TRBJ2-2; 14 nucleotides agree with TRBD2. Germline assignment: CDR1 MRHNA and CDR2 SNTAGT. V lost 4 bases and J lost 5; bases outside the gene matches: 9. The CDR3 has 18 amino acids. The CDR3 nucleotides read TGTGCCAGCAGTGCACCGGGACTAGCGGGAGTTTATACCGGGGAGCTGTTTTTT. Amino acids: CASSAPGLAGVYTGELFF.